One T cell receptor (beta chain) is described in this entry. This clonotype was counted many times. No antigen is known for it. Base qualities are missing; no much larger clone stands one base away. The library was built by means of 5' RACE. Sequencing used a NextSeq 500. The TCR library protocol attached unique molecular identifiers to individual cDNA molecules to correct for sequencing error and PCR bias. Both TCR alpha and beta chains were sequenced, and tight co-correlation was observed between alpha and beta sequence abundances in each sample. In the paper's pipeline: V gene, J gene and CDR3 annotation of TCR sequences was performed with Decombinator V4. Expanded TCRs were defined as changing significantly between any two time points under a Poisson model with p below 0.0001. TCR abundances were normalised to the total number of TCRs sequenced per sample and were expressed as counts per million. TRAV1-2 paired with TRAJ12, TRAJ20 or TRAJ33 defined MAIT TCRs, while TRAV10 paired with TRAJ18 defined iNKT TCRs. VDJdb, accessed 1 November 2021, was searched for CMV, EBV and SARS-CoV-2 annotated TCRs, with TCRs annotated for multiple antigens excluded. TCRdb applied fastp at Q25 and MiXCR to the public reads, then kept only in-frame beta chains. Merged by CDR3 protein, the rows form single entries marked with the most common genes and DNA. The V and J calls here are based on TCRdb, not the publication. The sample table lists more than 85,000 distinct CDR3 sequences, about 12% of them with a count of one. Of the sample, approximately 6% is held by the ten largest clones.

The data belong to a study of early T cells in non-severe SARS-CoV-2 infection (dated by TCRdb to 2020 to 2023). Regarding the study in general: Because TCR sequencing was done on bulk RNA from unsorted whole blood, the alpha and beta chains could not be paired.

The cysteine opens and the phenylalanine closes a CDR3 of 15 amino acids. Just the 45-base CDR3 DNA is kept, in frame starting at base 1. Compared with germline, V lacks 5 bases and J lacks 5 bases; bases without a gene match: 5. In the germline V gene, CDR1 corresponds to SGHTA and CDR2 to FQGTGA. Set within a cohort of healthcare workers in London, UK, this nested case-control study involved weekly PCR testing of nasopharyngeal swabs along with blood sampling. Between 23 and 31 March 2020, the week of the UK lockdown, healthcare workers were enrolled and then followed up weekly for as long as 16 weeks. The study at large found these results: VDJdb matching was skewed toward anti-spike CD8 responses, so virus-specific expansions were likely underestimated and private and CD4 specificities were missed.

The sequence derives from an adult who was a healthcare worker with PCR-confirmed SARS-CoV-2 infection or an uninfected control (not recorded which). The chain is made from TRBV7-3 and TRBJ2-1, with TRBD2 matching 11 junction bases. Sequenced sample: whole blood. The CDR3 has the sequence CASSRGTSGDNEQFF. The DNA sequence is as follows: TGTGCCAGCAGCCGAGGGACTAGCGGAGACAATGAGCAGTTCTTC.